Listed below are T cell receptor beta chains from one sample, sequenced in a study of blood T cell repertoires in COVID-19. Clones were sequenced by immunoSEQ multiplex PCR, and TCRdb holds only the in-frame ones, with some missing. The repertoire consists of roughly 210,000 clones, with 80% to 90% occurring once and the leading ten covering roughly a tenth. Source material: peripheral blood. The source is a woman aged 80 or over with COVID-19, enrolled during active disease. The conserved cysteine and the conserved F or W are not part of the CDR3 here.

V	J	CDR3
TRBV10-3	TRBJ2-7	ATLPSPNYEQY
TRBV9	TRBJ1-4	ASSPHPGSGKLF
TRBV5-4	TRBJ1-1	ASSLFAFSGFRNEAF
TRBV30	TRBJ2-2	AWSVRQGILQTGELF
TRBV5-1	TRBJ2-2	ASSLGPAGNTGELF
TRBV29-1	TRBJ2-3	SVEVGGGDTQY
TRBV10-3	TRBJ1-2	AISALQGYGYT
TRBV27	TRBJ2-3	ASHPLRGRDQDTQY
TRBV3-1/TRBV3-2	TRBJ1-1	ASSQYQGNTEAF
TRBV3-1/TRBV3-2	TRBJ2-6	ASSQDPLGTSGAVVRANVLT
TRBV7-9	TRBJ1-2	ASSLREGQGAGYT
TRBV7-3	TRBJ1-1	ASSLNTGGSTEAF
TRBV29-1	TRBJ1-4	SVGGTGNEKLF
TRBV7-8	TRBJ1-1	ASSFTTGWTEAF
TRBV4-2	TRBJ2-5	ASSPGLAGSQETQY
TRBV7-8	TRBJ1-2	ASSLVRAGDYGYT
TRBV5-1	TRBJ2-7	ASSLDGTVYEQY
TRBV19	TRBJ2-6	ASSIQGSGANVLT
TRBV30	TRBJ1-5	AWRRGGKGNQPQH
TRBV4-3	TRBJ1-6	ASSQGVEGSYNSPLH
TRBV6-5	TRBJ2-5	ASSRGRYETQY
TRBV5-5	TRBJ2-4	ASSLRTEAQLAKNIQY
TRBV5-1	TRBJ1-6	ASSSGWGHGSPLH
TRBV11-2	TRBJ1-2	ASSIPDRGYGYT
TRBV7-9	TRBJ1-1	ASSFQGQSPEAF
TRBV7-8	TRBJ1-5	ASSLRGLGYSNQPQH
TRBV6-6	TRBJ1-3	ASSDRGMTGNTIY
TRBV2	TRBJ1-4	ASSERGRANEKLF
TRBV7-8	TRBJ2-5	ASSLGSGGLKETQY
TRBV5-1	TRBJ1-5	ASSLDSYSNQPQH
TRBV11-2	TRBJ2-5	ASSSYNTGYQETQY
TRBV28	TRBJ2-2	ASNGGNTGELF
TRBV5-4	TRBJ2-5	ASSSLPFLQETQY
TRBV4-3	TRBJ1-2	ASSQDTGTDLYGYT
TRBV6-4	TRBJ2-6	ASRQGTGANVLT
TRBV7-3	TRBJ2-3	ASSPSGARTDTQY
TRBV18	TRBJ2-7	ASSDTHSYEQY
TRBV3-1/TRBV3-2	TRBJ2-3	ASSQGGGERGDTQY
TRBV29-1	TRBJ1-5	SVGRGTNQPQH
TRBV4-2	TRBJ1-4	ASSQSTGLGNEKLF
TRBV18	TRBJ2-5	ASSPLPGKETQY
TRBV5-1	TRBJ2-1	ASSLVVERGNEQF
TRBV28	TRBJ2-5	ASSLSGLAQETQY
TRBV10-2	TRBJ1-1	ASWAGARPEAF
TRBV7-2	TRBJ1-3	ASSPGLFSGNTIY
TRBV5-6	TRBJ2-7	ASSLYQPDTYEQY
TRBV10-1	TRBJ1-5	ASSWGTDQPQH
TRBV11-2	TRBJ2-5	ASSLGLVPSQETQY
TRBV2	TRBJ1-2	ASSEQGAGYT
TRBV19	TRBJ1-2	ASSILTGVYGYT
TRBV30	TRBJ2-7	AWSTSRLDEQY
TRBV18	TRBJ1-1	ASSPGGDTEAF
TRBV5-1	TRBJ2-1	ASSLGQLYNEQF
TRBV10-3	TRBJ1-2	AISESNGEVPFNYGYT
TRBV18	TRBJ1-2	ASSPIGDSALGGYT
TRBV6-5	TRBJ1-4	ASSRRQGAKEKLF
TRBV30	TRBJ1-1	AWTKDRVDTEAF
TRBV7-8	TRBJ2-1	ASSPSGGIEQF
TRBV28	TRBJ2-1	ASSLTGGDEQF
TRBV5-1	TRBJ2-5	ASSLGSISYQETQY